This T cell receptor beta chain was retrieved from a study of OX40 agonist ivuxolimab in advanced cancers. V was shortened by 4 bases and J by 8 bases, with 13 bases between the two germline ends. The CDR3 consists of 13 residues. Germline assignment: CDR1 SGHTA and CDR2 FQGNSA. Sequencing used immunoSEQ multiplex PCR; TCRdb keeps in-frame clones, though not all of them. The sample lists about 64,000 clones; approximately 88% were seen once. The sequence was obtained from an adult with an advanced solid tumor such as melanoma, head and neck, liver or kidney cancer. Sequenced here: CD4+ or CD8+ T cells sorted from blood, sampled in a trial of the OX40 agonist ivuxolimab. The chain couples TRBV7-2 to TRBJ2-3; tentative D call: TRBD1 (6 bases). CDR3 bases: TGTGCCAGCAGCTCAGGGGAAAGCGCTACGCAGTATTTT. Protein sequence: CASSSGESATQYF. Using reference TRBV7-2 and TRBJ2-3 for the parts outside the CDR3, the full variable domain is GAGVSQSPSNKVTEKGKDVELRCDPISGHTALYWYRQSLGQGLEFLIYFQGNSAPDKSGLPSDRFSAERTGGSVSTLTIQRTQQEDSAVYLCASSSGESATQYFGPGTRLTVL.